The T cell receptor (beta chain) under discussion was sequenced for a study of T cells in localized non-small cell lung cancer. The germline gives CDR1 MGHDK, CDR2 SYGVNS. The CDR3 consists of 12 residues. The V gene lost 8 bases and the J gene lost 16 bases, with 18 bases spanning the gap. The repertoire was sequenced with immunoSEQ multiplex PCR; TCRdb's copy has only in-frame clones and lacks some. Of approximately 3,200 clones in the sample, 25% to 30% were seen once. This clone was detected a few times. This receptor was taken from a man between 40 and 70 years old with stage III lung adenocarcinoma. The specimen was lung tumor tissue, collected before any cancer treatment. The V and J genes are TRBV25-1 and TRBJ1-6; perhaps TRBD1 as D (5 bases). The CDR3 coding sequence is TGTGCCAGCGGGGGGGACTTCACTCCTCTCCACTTT. Residues: CASGGDFTPLHF.